This TCR beta chain was captured by sequencing in a study of T cell responses to AZD1222 COVID-19 vaccine. Comments on this clone: Its matching antigen is unknown.

Broader study findings: Baseline testing showed seropositivity in only 5 or 6 AZD1222 recipients. The CD4 TCRs associated with vaccination extended across spike and predominated at 160-218 and 743-854. Reports indicate that nearly half of spike-specific TCRs are directed at unmutated variant regions.

The germline CDR1 and CDR2 sequences are SGHNT and YYREEE (reference sequence). V was clipped by 0 bases and J by 4 bases; unmatched bases: 13. The CDR3 extends over 18 amino acids. Repertoires were generated with immunoSEQ multiplex PCR, while TCRdb's copy carries only in-frame clones and drops some. In the table there are 130,000 to 150,000 clones, about 93% of which are singletons. The input for sequencing was peripheral blood, taken on day 0 of AZD1222 vaccination. This TCR was recovered from an adult in good health. The genes are TRBV5-4 and TRBJ2-1, with 7 positions matching TRBD2. The CDR3, as DNA: TGTGCCAGCAGCTTGGCGACCGGGGGAGCGGGGATATACAATGAGCAGTTCTTC. Amino acid sequence: CASSLATGGAGIYNEQFF.